Below, 2 T cell receptor beta chains from the same sample are listed, as sequenced in a study of tissue T cells after allogeneic stem cell transplantation. Using immunoSEQ multiplex PCR, the repertoire was profiled, and TCRdb retains in-frame clones only, with some absent. The sample holds 400 to 500 clones; around 45% are singletons and the top ten take roughly a fifth. Time point defined: mouse harvest day 14 after allogeneic transplant. Mouse grafts combined 10^7 T-cell-depleted bone marrow cells with 10^6 splenic CD5+ T cells. Sequences were obtained from blood. These receptors were collected from a female BALB/c mouse given C57BL/6 T cells with graft-versus-host disease after an allogeneic hematopoietic cell transplant.

As concerns this clone: Gene names are mouse gene names. The DNA ends 1 residue before the CDR3 does, and the rest of the CDR3 is filled in from the germline J gene. The chain recombines TRBV3 with TRBJ1-5, with D possibly being TRBD1 (5 bases). Germline V CDR1 and CDR2: SNHLY, FYNGKV (reference sequence). The V end was cut by 3 bases, the J end by 9 bases, with 12 bases between. This CDR3 spans 13 amino acids. The covered CDR3 bases are TGTGCCAGCAGCTTGGGACTAACCCGGGCTCCGCTT. Translating gives CASSLGLTRAPL. The whole CDR3 protein reads CASSLGLTRAPLF. Full variable domain (missing parts from reference TRBV3 and TRBJ1-5): GPKVLQIPSHQIIDMGQMVTLNCDPVSNHLYFYWYKQILGQQMEFLVNFYNGKVMEKSKLFKDQFSVERPDGSYFTLKIQPTALEDSAVYFCASSLGLTRAPLFGEGTRLSVL.

In the case of this clone: Any gene name here is a mouse gene name. The read ends 1 residue early relative to the CDR3; the germline J gene fills the gap. The rearrangement uses TRBV26 and TRBJ2-5; 7 nucleotides align to TRBD1. Germline values: CDR1 KGHPV, CDR2 FQNQEV (reference sequence). The CDR3 consists of 12 residues. V lost 5 bases, J lost 6 bases, and 2 bases stayed unmatched. The sequenced part of the CDR3 DNA is TGTGCCAGCAGTACAGGGGAGGACACCCAGTAC. This sequence encodes CASSTGEDTQY. The full-length CDR3 reads as CASSTGEDTQYF.